This T cell receptor (beta chain) was recorded in a study of blood T cells in healthy people across ages. Total RNA extraction produced at least 5.5 micrograms (per sample) for the study. CDR3 length: 17 residues. In germline, CDR1 is SEHNR, CDR2 FQNEAQ (reference sequence). A second about 7 to 12 cycle PCR used barcoded and J-beta primers. TCRdb independently ran MiXCR on the 5' RACE reads; one entry per CDR3 protein. The table lists approximately 810,000 distinct CDR3 sequences, 29% of them singletons. The rearrangement links TRBV7-9 to TRBJ2-5; 12 bases fit TRBD2. The tail of the sequence fits TRBJ2-7 better, so the J call may be wrong. The sequenced sample consisted of blood. This TCR was recovered from a woman of 80 years or more in good health. The CDR3 protein is CASSLAGVLAGGYEQYF. DNA of the CDR3: TGTGCCAGCAGCTTAGCGGGAGTACTAGCGGGGGGATACGAGCAGTACTTC.